This TCR beta chain was profiled in a study of T and B cells in COVID-19 patients. Each TRB amplification used roughly 240-550 ng of genomic DNA from blood. Multiplex PCR with BIOMED2 TRB-A/B primer pools amplified TRB rearrangements. MiXCR was run by TCRdb on the multiplex PCR reads, yielding one entry per CDR3 protein. The sample yields 17,000 or so distinct CDR3 sequences, around 28% seen once. This clonotype was seen ten or more times. Its specificity is not known. Study-wide points: Blood from mildly ill patients while symptomatic, and early samples from severe cases, were scarce. Of 2,300 or so TCR clusters found only in the recovered cohort, a few dozen had low generation probability. Patients with COVID-19 reportedly showed strongly skewed T cell receptor beta variable and joining gene usage. No sequencing was yet done of CD4+, regulatory or CD8+ subsets, or of SARS-CoV-2-responsive or tetramer+ sorted cells.

The CDR3 length is 14 residues. Unmatched junction bases numbered 7, after V lost 5 bases and J lost 8 bases. Germline assignment: CDR1 KGHSH and CDR2 LQKENI. This receptor was taken from a human donor who had recovered from COVID-19. The rearrangement uses TRBV18 and TRBJ2-1, with TRBD2 matching over 9 bases. Sequences were obtained from blood. CDR3 sequence (DNA): TGTGCCAGCTCAGGGCTAGCGGGAAGCTATGAGCAGTTCTTC. Amino acid sequence: CASSGLAGSYEQFF.